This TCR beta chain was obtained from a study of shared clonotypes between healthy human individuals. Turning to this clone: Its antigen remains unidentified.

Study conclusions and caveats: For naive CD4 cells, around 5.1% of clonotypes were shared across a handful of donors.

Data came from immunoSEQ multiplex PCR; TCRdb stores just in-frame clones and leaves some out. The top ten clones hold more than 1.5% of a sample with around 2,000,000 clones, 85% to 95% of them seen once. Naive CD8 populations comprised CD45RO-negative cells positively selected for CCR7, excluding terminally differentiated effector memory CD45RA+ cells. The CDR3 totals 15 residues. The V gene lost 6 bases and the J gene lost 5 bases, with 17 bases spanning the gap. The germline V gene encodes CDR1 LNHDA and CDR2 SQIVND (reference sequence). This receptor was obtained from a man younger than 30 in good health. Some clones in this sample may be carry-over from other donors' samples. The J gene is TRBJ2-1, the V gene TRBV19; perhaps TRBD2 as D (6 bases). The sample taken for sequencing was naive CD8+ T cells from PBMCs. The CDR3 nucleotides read TGTGCCAGTAGCCCGGGAGAAGGGAATGACAATGAGCAGTTCTTC. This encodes CASSPGEGNDNEQFF. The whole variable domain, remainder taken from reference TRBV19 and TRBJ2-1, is DGGITQSPKYLFRKEGQNVTLSCEQNLNHDAMYWYRQDPGQGLRLIYYSQIVNDFQKGDIAEGYSVSREKKESFPLTVTSAQKNPTAFYLCASSPGEGNDNEQFFGPGTRLTVL.